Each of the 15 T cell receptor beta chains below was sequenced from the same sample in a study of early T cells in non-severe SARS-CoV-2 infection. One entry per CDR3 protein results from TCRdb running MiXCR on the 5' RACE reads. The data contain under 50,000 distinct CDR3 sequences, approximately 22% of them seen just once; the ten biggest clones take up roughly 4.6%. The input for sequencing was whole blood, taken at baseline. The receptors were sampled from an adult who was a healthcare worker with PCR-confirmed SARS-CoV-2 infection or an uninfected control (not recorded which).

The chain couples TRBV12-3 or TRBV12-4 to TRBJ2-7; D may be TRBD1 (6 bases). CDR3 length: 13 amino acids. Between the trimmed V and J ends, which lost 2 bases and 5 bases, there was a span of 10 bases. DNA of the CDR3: TGTGCCAGCAGTTTACTCCAGGGGAACGAGCAGTACTTC. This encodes CASSLLQGNEQYF.

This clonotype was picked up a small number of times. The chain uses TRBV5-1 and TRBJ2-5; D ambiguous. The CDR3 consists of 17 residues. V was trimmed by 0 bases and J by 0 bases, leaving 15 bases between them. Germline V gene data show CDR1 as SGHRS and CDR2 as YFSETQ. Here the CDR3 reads CASSLAGSRSYQETQYF. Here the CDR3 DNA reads TGCGCCAGCAGCTTGGCGGGCTCTAGATCGTACCAAGAGACCCAGTACTTC.

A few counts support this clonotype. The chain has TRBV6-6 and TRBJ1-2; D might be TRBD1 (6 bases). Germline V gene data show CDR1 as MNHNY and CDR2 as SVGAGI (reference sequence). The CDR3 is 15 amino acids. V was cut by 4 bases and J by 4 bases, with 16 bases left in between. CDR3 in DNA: TGTGCCAGCAGTTTGAACAGGGAGGCGGCCTATGGCTACACCTTC. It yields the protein CASSLNREAAYGYTF.

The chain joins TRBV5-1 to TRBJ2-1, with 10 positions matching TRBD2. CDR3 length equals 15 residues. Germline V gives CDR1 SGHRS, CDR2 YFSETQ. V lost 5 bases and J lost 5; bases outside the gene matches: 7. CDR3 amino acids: CASRTLAGVNNEQFF. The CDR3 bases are TGCGCCAGCAGGACCCTAGCGGGGGTAAACAATGAGCAGTTCTTC.

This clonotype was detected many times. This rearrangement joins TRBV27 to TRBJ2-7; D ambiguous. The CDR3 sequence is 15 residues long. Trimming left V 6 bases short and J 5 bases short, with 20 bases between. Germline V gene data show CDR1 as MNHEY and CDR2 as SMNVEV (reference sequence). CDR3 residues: CASSHRAFEPHEQYF. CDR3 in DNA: TGTGCCAGCAGCCACCGGGCCTTCGAACCCCACGAGCAGTACTTC.

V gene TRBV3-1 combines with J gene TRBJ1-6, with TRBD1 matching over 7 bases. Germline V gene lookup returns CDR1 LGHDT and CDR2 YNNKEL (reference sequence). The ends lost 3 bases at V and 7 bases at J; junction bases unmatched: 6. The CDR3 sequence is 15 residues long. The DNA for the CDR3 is TGTGCCAGCAGCCAGTACAGGGGAGCGAATTCACCCCTCCACTTT. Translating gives CASSQYRGANSPLHF.

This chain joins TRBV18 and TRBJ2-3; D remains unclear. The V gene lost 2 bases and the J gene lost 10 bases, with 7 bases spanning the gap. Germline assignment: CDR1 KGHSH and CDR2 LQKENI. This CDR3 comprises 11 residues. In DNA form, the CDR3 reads TGTGCCAGCTCACCAGAAAGATCGCAGTATTTT. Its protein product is CASSPERSQYF.

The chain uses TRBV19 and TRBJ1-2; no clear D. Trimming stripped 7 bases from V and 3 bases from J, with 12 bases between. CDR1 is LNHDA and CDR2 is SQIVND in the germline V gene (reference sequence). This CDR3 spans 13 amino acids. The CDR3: CASKASFDYGYTF. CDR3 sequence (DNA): TGTGCCAGTAAGGCGAGCTTTGACTATGGCTACACCTTC.

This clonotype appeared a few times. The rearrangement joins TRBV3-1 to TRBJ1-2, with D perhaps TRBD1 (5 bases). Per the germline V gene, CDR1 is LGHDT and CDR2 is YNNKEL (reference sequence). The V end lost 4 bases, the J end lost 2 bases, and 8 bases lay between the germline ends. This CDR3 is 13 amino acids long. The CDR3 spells CASSPRGNYGYTF. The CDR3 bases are TGTGCCAGCAGCCCCCGGGGGAACTATGGCTACACCTTC.

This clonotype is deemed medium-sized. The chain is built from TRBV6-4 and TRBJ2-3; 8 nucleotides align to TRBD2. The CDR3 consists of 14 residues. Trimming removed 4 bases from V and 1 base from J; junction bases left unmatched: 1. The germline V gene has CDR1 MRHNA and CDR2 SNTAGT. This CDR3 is CASSGAGGTDTQYF. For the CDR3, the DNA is TGTGCCAGCAGTGGAGCGGGGGGCACAGATACGCAGTATTTT.

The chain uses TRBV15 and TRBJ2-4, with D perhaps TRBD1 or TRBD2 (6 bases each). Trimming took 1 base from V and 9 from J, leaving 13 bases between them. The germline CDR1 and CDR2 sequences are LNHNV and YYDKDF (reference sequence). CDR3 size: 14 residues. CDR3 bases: TGTGCCACCAGCAGAGGGGGGGCCTCCGGCATTCAGTACTTC. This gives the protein CATSRGGASGIQYF. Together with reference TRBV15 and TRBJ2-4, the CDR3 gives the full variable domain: DAMVIQNPRYQVTQFGKPVTLSCSQTLNHNVMYWYQQKSSQAPKLLFHYYDKDFNNEADTPDNFQSRRPNTSFCFLDIRSPGLGDTAMYLCATSRGGASGIQYFGAGTRLSVL.

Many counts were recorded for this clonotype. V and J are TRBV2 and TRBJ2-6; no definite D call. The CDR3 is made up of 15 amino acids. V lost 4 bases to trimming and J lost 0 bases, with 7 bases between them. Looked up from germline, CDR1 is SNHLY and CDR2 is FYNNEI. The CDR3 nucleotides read TGTGCCAGCAGTGGGTCAGGCTCTGGGGCCAACGTCCTGACTTTC. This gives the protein CASSGSGSGANVLTF.

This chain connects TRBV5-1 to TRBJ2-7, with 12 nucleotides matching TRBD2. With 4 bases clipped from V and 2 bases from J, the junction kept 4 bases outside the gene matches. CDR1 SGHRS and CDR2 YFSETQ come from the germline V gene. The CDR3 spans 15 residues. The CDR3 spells CASSQTSGGAYEQYF. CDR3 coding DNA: TGCGCCAGCAGCCAGACTAGCGGGGGAGCCTACGAGCAGTACTTC.

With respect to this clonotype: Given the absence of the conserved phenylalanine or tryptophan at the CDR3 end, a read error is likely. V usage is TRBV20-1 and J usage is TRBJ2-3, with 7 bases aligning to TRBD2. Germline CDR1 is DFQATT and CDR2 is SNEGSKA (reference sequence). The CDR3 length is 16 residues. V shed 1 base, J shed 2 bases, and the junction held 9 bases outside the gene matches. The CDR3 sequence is CSARGDFGGFTDTQYL. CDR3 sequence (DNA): TGCAGTGCTAGAGGGGATTTCGGGGGGTTCACAGATACGCAGTATTTG.

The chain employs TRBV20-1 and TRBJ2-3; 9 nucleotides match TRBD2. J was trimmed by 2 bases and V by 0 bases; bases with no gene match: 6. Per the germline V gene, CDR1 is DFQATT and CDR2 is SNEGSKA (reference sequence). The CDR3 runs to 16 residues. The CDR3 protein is CSARDRSGGYTDTQYF. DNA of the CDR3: TGCAGTGCTAGAGATCGCAGCGGGGGGTACACAGATACGCAGTATTTT.